Below, one TCR beta chain is given with its context. The data were taken from a study of blood T cell repertoires in COVID-19. Study context: Italy, Spain and the United States were the sources of the convalescent and acute COVID-19 samples. From T cells, B-cell-depleted T cells, or PBMCs came the material, which was cDNA or gDNA.

As handled by the study authors: Estimation of nucleated cell counts relied on the amplification of reference gene primers. Profiled with immunoSEQ multiplex PCR; TCRdb holds only in-frame clones, not every one. V, J and clone size are taken as reported in that table, and D and trimming were inferred from the DNA itself. The sample has 240,000 or so clones, approximately 90% seen once. The sequenced sample was peripheral blood. This sequence originates from a woman between 35 and 50 years old who had recovered from COVID-19.

This chain's CDR3 is CATWDRALSDTQYF. CDR3 in DNA: TGTGCCACTTGGGACAGGGCGTTGTCAGATACGCAGTATTTT. The chain links TRBV5-4 to TRBJ2-3; 9 bases map to TRBD1. CDR1 and CDR2 (germline): SGHNT, YYREEE (reference sequence). The CDR3 sequence is 14 residues long. J was trimmed by 4 bases and V by 9 bases; bases with no gene match: 9.